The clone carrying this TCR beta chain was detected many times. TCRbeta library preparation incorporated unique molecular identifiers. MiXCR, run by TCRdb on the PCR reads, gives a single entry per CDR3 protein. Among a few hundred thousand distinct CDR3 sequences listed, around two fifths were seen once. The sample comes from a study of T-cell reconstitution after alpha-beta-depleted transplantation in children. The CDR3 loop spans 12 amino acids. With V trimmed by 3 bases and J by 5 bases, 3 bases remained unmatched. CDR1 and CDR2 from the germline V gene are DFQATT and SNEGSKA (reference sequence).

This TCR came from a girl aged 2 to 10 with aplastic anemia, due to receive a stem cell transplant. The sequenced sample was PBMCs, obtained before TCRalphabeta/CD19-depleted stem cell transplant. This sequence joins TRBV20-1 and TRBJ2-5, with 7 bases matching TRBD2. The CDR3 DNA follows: TGCAGTGCTAGCGGGGGAGGGGAGACCCAGTACTTC. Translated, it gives CSASGGGETQYF.